These T cell receptor beta chains were read from a single sample in a study of shared clonotypes between healthy human individuals. Measured with immunoSEQ multiplex PCR; TCRdb has only the in-frame clones, and not every one. The data show more than 1.2 million clones, approximately 98.5% seen once. The sample consisted of naive CD4+ T cells sorted from blood. Receptor source: a man aged 25 to 40 in good health. Both conserved end residues are part of each CDR3. Fields, in order: D gene, V gene, J gene, clone size, CDR3 DNA, CDR3 protein. The D gene is left open where the match is weak. For some rows the clone size is stated as once, few or many, or as a class when expanded; others skip it.

>TRBD1|TRBV4-2|TRBJ2-7|once
TGTGCCAGCAGCCAGGGGACAGGGGGTCGGGAGCAGTACTTC
CASSQGTGGREQYF
>NA|TRBV2|TRBJ2-7|NA
TGTGCCAGCATCATGGTGCTCAGCGGGTACGAGCAGTACTTC
CASIMVLSGYEQYF
>NA|TRBV28|TRBJ2-6|NA
TGTGCCAGCAGTCCCCACTGGAGTCCTGGGGCCAACGTCCTGACTTTC
CASSPHWSPGANVLTF
>NA|TRBV25-1|TRBJ2-1|NA
TGTGCCAGCAGTGAACCTACGCGGGACGAACAGTTCTTC
CASSEPTRDEQFF
>NA|TRBV28|TRBJ2-7|NA
TGTGCCAGCAGTTCCGGCCGGGTTGTTTCCTACGAGCAGTACTTC
CASSSGRVVSYEQYF
>NA|TRBV19|TRBJ2-1|NA
TGTGCCAGTAGTATAAGTCATTCCTACAATGAGCAGTTCTTC
CASSISHSYNEQFF
>NA|TRBV2|TRBJ2-2|NA
TGTGCCAGCAGGCAGGGCGGCACCGGGGAGCTGTTTTTT
CASRQGGTGELFF
>NA|TRBV2|TRBJ2-7|NA
TGTGCCAGCAGTGAAGTAAGGTCAGCGGGTGAGCAGTACTTC
CASSEVRSAGEQYF
>TRBD2|TRBV7-8|TRBJ2-7|NA
TGTGCCAGCAGCCCGATAGCGGGACCCAATTCCTACGAGCAGTACTTC
CASSPIAGPNSYEQYF
>TRBD1|TRBV28|TRBJ1-5|NA
TGTGCCAGCAGTTTGGGTGCACAGGGGGGTCAGCCCCAGCATTTT
CASSLGAQGGQPQHF
>NA|TRBV2|TRBJ2-3|once
TGTGCCAGCAGTGAGGGGGGCACAGATACGCAGTATTTT
CASSEGGTDTQYF
>NA|TRBV21-1|TRBJ1-2|NA
TGTGCCCAGTTGGCGGTTTATGGCTACACCTTC
CAQLAVYGYTF
>NA|TRBV18|TRBJ1-1|NA
TGTGCCAGCTCACGGGGCGGGGCGGGGCACCTGGCGTACACTGAAGCTTTCTTT
CASSRGGAGHLAYTEAFF
>NA|TRBV15|TRBJ2-6|NA
TGTGCCACCAGCAGAGACAGACAGGAAACTTTGGGAGGGGCCAACGTCCTGACTTTC
CATSRDRQETLGGANVLTF
>TRBD2|TRBV11-2|TRBJ2-1|NA
TGTGCCAGCAGCTCTGGACTAGTCGGTGAGCAGTTCTTC
CASSSGLVGEQFF
>TRBD2|TRBV28|TRBJ2-1|once
TGTGCCAGCAGACTCGGATGGGGACTAGCGGGAGGGCCGATCTACAATGAGCAGTTCTTC
CASRLGWGLAGGPIYNEQFF
>TRBD1|TRBV2|TRBJ1-1|NA
TGTGCCAGCATCCTTGAACAGGGGGACGCTTTCTTT
CASILEQGDAFF
>NA|TRBV15|TRBJ2-4|NA
TGTGCCACCAGCAGAGATCTGGGAGTCGGGGGGCTGCGCTTGGGAAACATTCAGTACTTC
CATSRDLGVGGLRLGNIQYF
>NA|TRBV28|TRBJ2-7|NA
TGTGCCAGCACTACCGGAACAGCCAGCTCCTACGAGCAGTACTTC
CASTTGTASSYEQYF
>NA|TRBV7-9|TRBJ2-4|NA
TGTGCCAGCAGCTTACAGCTGGGAAACATTCAGTACTTC
CASSLQLGNIQYF
>TRBD1|TRBV5-1|TRBJ2-7|NA
TGCGCCAGCAGCTTGGGGGACAGGGAGTACGAGCAGTACTTC
CASSLGDREYEQYF
>TRBD1|TRBV9|TRBJ1-5|NA
TGTGCCAGCAGCTTTGGACAGGATAGCAATCAGCCCCAGCATTTT
CASSFGQDSNQPQHF
>NA|TRBV28|TRBJ1-2|NA
TGTGCCAGCAGTTTAAGGGCACGAGACGGCTACACCTTC
CASSLRARDGYTF
>TRBD2|TRBV7-9|TRBJ2-7|NA
TGTGCCAGCAGCTTAGCGGGACTAGCGGAGGCCTACGAGCAGTACTTC
CASSLAGLAEAYEQYF
>NA|TRBV5-4|TRBJ2-1|NA
TGTGCCAGCAGCTTGGAAAGCGCGCCCAATGAGCAGTTCTTC
CASSLESAPNEQFF
>NA|TRBV5-4|TRBJ2-5|NA
TGTGCCAGCAGCTTGGTACAGGAAAAGACCCAGTACTTC
CASSLVQEKTQYF
>TRBD1|TRBV6-5|TRBJ1-1|NA
TGTGCCAGCAGTTTGACAGGGGGGATGAACACTGAAGCTTTCTTT
CASSLTGGMNTEAFF
>NA|TRBV5-1|TRBJ2-6|few
TGCGCCAGCAGCTTGGCTGGGGCCAACGTCCTGACTTTC
CASSLAGANVLTF
>NA|TRBV11-2|TRBJ2-7|NA
TGTGCCAGCAGCTTAGACACCTCCTACGAGCAGTACTTC
CASSLDTSYEQYF
>TRBD2|TRBV6-1|TRBJ2-1|NA
TGTGCCAGCAGGGAAGCGGGAGGATACTACAATGAGCAGTTCTTC
CASREAGGYYNEQFF
>NA|TRBV7-2|TRBJ2-7|NA
TGTGCCAGCAGCTTACGGGACCATACCTACGAGCAGTACTTC
CASSLRDHTYEQYF
>TRBD1|TRBV12-5|TRBJ2-3|NA
TGTGCTAGTGCCCCTTGGGTCCGGACAGGGGACCATAGCACAGATACGCAGTATTTT
CASAPWVRTGDHSTDTQYF
>TRBD1|TRBV14|TRBJ1-2|NA
TGTGCCAGCAGCCATATGGACAGGCAATCCTACACCTTC
CASSHMDRQSYTF
>NA|TRBV18|TRBJ1-1|NA
TGTGCCAGCTCCCTCGGACCCCCCAGATACACTGAAGCTTTCTTT
CASSLGPPRYTEAFF
>TRBD1|TRBV5-1|TRBJ1-1|NA
TGCGCCAGCAGCTTCGCCCGGGACAGCCGTAGCATGAACACTGAAGCTTTCTTT
CASSFARDSRSMNTEAFF
>NA|TRBV9|TRBJ2-7|NA
TGTGCCAGCAGCGTAGCGGTGGGAGGCAACTACGAGCAGTACTTC
CASSVAVGGNYEQYF
>TRBD2|TRBV7-9|TRBJ2-3|NA
TGTGCCAGCAGCTTACCGTGGACTAGAGGCACAGATACGCAGTATTTT
CASSLPWTRGTDTQYF
>TRBD1|TRBV28|TRBJ1-5|NA
TGTGCCAGCATCCATTCCGGGACAGGGGGCGGCCAGCCCCAGCATTTT
CASIHSGTGGGQPQHF
>TRBD1|TRBV28|TRBJ2-7|NA
TGTGCCAGCAGTTCTCTAGGACAGGGCTACGAGCAGTACTTC
CASSSLGQGYEQYF
>NA|TRBV30|TRBJ1-2|NA
TGTGCCTGGAGTGTTTCGGTCAGGGCAAACTATGGCTACACCTTC
CAWSVSVRANYGYTF
>NA|TRBV11-2|TRBJ2-2|NA
TGTGCCAGCAGCTCCGACACCGGGGAGCTGTTTTTT
CASSSDTGELFF
>NA|TRBV13|TRBJ2-1|NA
TGTGCCAGCAGCCAACCCGAGAGACGGTACAATGAGCAGTTCTTC
CASSQPERRYNEQFF
>NA|TRBV30|TRBJ2-3|NA
TGTGCCTGGAGTCGCGGGATACTCGAGGGGATAGGGCAGTATTTT
CAWSRGILEGIGQYF
>NA|TRBV7-2|TRBJ2-7|NA
TGTGCCAGCTGCCGCAGAGGGACCACCTACGAGCAGTACTTC
CASCRRGTTYEQYF
>TRBD2|TRBV5-4|TRBJ2-7|NA
TGTGCCAGCAATGATCCTAGCGGGATCCAGTACTTC
CASNDPSGIQYF
>NA|TRBV5-1|TRBJ2-1|NA
TGCGCCAGCAGGATCCCTGGTTACAATGAGCAGTTCTTC
CASRIPGYNEQFF
>TRBD2|TRBV13|TRBJ2-7|NA
TGTGCCAGCTCGAGTAGCGGGAGGGCCAGATACGAGCAGTACTTC
CASSSSGRARYEQYF
>TRBD1|TRBV7-9|TRBJ2-1|NA
TGTGCCAGCAGCTTATCGGGGACAGGGAACAATGAGCAGTTCTTC
CASSLSGTGNNEQFF
>TRBD2|TRBV5-1|TRBJ2-1|NA
TGCGCCAGCAGCTGGGGACTAGCGGATGACAATGAGCAGTTCTTC
CASSWGLADDNEQFF
>TRBD1|TRBV4-1|TRBJ1-2|NA
TGCGCCAGCAGCCAAGATGAGGCCAGGGGGCAGGGTGGCTACACCTTC
CASSQDEARGQGGYTF
>TRBD1|TRBV29-1|TRBJ2-2|NA
TGCAGCGTTAACAGGGGGAGCGGGGAGCTGTTTTTT
CSVNRGSGELFF
>NA|TRBV19|TRBJ2-4|NA
TGTGCCAGCGGGACGAAAAACATTCAGTACTTC
CASGTKNIQYF
>TRBD2|TRBV4-3|TRBJ2-1|NA
TGCGCCAGCAGCCCGGCGCCACTAGCGGGGGGAAATGAGCAGTTCTTC
CASSPAPLAGGNEQFF